This is a list of T cell receptor beta chains from one sample in a study of blood T cell repertoires in COVID-19. The data were produced by immunoSEQ multiplex PCR, yet TCRdb's version contains in-frame clones alone and is incomplete. The data contain 300,000 to 400,000 clones, about 88% of them singletons. The sample was PBMCs or T cells enriched from blood (not recorded which). The origin of the receptors is a woman between 18 and 29 years old who had recovered from COVID-19. The CDR3 runs from the conserved cysteine through the conserved F or W. The order of the fields is J gene, D gene, clone size, V gene, CDR3 length, CDR3 DNA, CDR3 protein. A D gene is named only where the DNA matches it firmly. A row's size may be missing; if present it is once, few, many or a size class.

TRBJ2-2 | . | . | TRBV13 | 14 | TGTGCCAGCAGCTTACAGGGTGACACCGGGGAGCTGTTTTTT | CASSLQGDTGELFF
TRBJ1-6 | TRBD1 | . | TRBV7-6 | 16 | TGTGCCAGCAGCTTAGAGGCAGGGGGAACGAATTCACCCCTCCACTTT | CASSLEAGGTNSPLHF
TRBJ1-2 | TRBD1 | . | TRBV29-1 | 12 | TGCAGCTCAGACAGGGGGAACGAGGGCTACACCTTC | CSSDRGNEGYTF
TRBJ2-7 | TRBD1 | . | TRBV27 | 15 | TGTGCCAGCAGTTTAAGGGACAGGGGAAAAGGCGAGCAGTACTTC | CASSLRDRGKGEQYF
TRBJ2-3 | . | . | TRBV10-3 | 13 | TGTGCCACCGGAGTGGGTAGCACAGATACGCAGTATTTT | CATGVGSTDTQYF
TRBJ2-7 | TRBD1 | . | TRBV6-5 | 12 | TGTGCCGGGGGGACAGGGCGCTACGAGCAGTACTTC | CAGGTGRYEQYF
TRBJ1-2 | . | . | TRBV29-1 | 9 | TGCAGCATAGACTATGGCTACACCTTC | CSIDYGYTF
TRBJ2-1 | . | once | TRBV14 | 14 | TGTGCCAGCAGCCAACAGGGGCGTTACAATGAGCAGTTCTTC | CASSQQGRYNEQFF
TRBJ2-1 | TRBD2 | . | TRBV4-2 | 15 | TGTGCCAGCAGCCTTCATATAGCGGGGGGAAATGAGCAGTTCTTC | CASSLHIAGGNEQFF
TRBJ2-2 | . | . | TRBV29-1 | 12 | TGCAGCGTTGTGGAGGGGACCTACGAGCTGTTTTTT | CSVVEGTYELFF
TRBJ1-4 | . | . | TRBV7-6 | 18 | TGTGCCAGCAGCTTATTGTTAGGTCGGGGAGGTTCTAATGAAAAACTGTTTTTT | CASSLLLGRGGSNEKLFF
TRBJ1-3 | . | . | TRBV6-5 | 14 | TGTGCCAGCAGTCGACAGGCGTCGGGGAACACCATATATTTT | CASSRQASGNTIYF
TRBJ1-4 | . | . | TRBV21-1 | 17 | TGTGCCAGCAGCTATCCAATATACAGGGGGGCTAATGAAAAACTGTTTTTT | CASSYPIYRGANEKLFF
TRBJ2-5 | . | . | TRBV3-1/TRBV3-2 | 16 | TGTGCCAGCAGCCAAGAGTTAGTCCGGGGTCGAGAGACCCAGTACTTC | CASSQELVRGRETQYF
TRBJ1-2 | TRBD1 | . | TRBV29-1 | 16 | TGCAGCGTTGAACATAGGGACAGGGGAGCAGGGTATGGCTACACCTTC | CSVEHRDRGAGYGYTF
TRBJ2-5 | TRBD1 | . | TRBV19 | 13 | TGTGCCAGTACTCCGACAGGGGAAGAGACCCAGTACTTC | CASTPTGEETQYF
TRBJ2-2 | TRBD2 | . | TRBV7-3 | 15 | TGTGCCAGCAGCCCTACGGGGGGAGGATCCGGGGAGCTGTTTTTT | CASSPTGGGSGELFF
TRBJ1-1 | TRBD1 | . | TRBV7-9 | 16 | TGTGCCAGCAGCACTCAATTCGGGACAGCGACAATTGAAGCTTTCTTT | CASSTQFGTATIEAFF
TRBJ1-6 | TRBD1 | . | TRBV19 | 17 | TGTGCCAGTAGTGCCACCTGGGACAGGCTGTATAATTCACCCCTCCACTTT | CASSATWDRLYNSPLHF
TRBJ1-2 | TRBD1 | . | TRBV4-2 | 16 | TGTGCCAGCAGCCAAGTGAGTCAGGGGGCAAGCTATGGCTACACCTTC | CASSQVSQGASYGYTF
TRBJ1-2 | TRBD1 | . | TRBV25-1 | 12 | TGTGCCACAAGGGGACAGGGGATTGGCTACACCTTC | CATRGQGIGYTF
TRBJ1-2 | . | . | TRBV25-1 | 11 | TGTGCCAGCAGTGCAAACTATGGCTACACCTTC | CASSANYGYTF
TRBJ2-4 | . | once | TRBV18 | 17 | TGTGCCAGCATAGGAGACTCGTACGGATTGGCCAAAAACATTCAGTACTTC | CASIGDSYGLAKNIQYF
TRBJ1-2 | TRBD1 | . | TRBV29-1 | 13 | TGCAGCGTTGATACAGGGGGAGCAGGGGGCTACACCTTC | CSVDTGGAGGYTF
TRBJ2-1 | TRBD1 | few | TRBV15 | 18 | TGTGCCACCAGCAGAGGCCCACCGACAGGGGCTTTCTACAATGAGCAGTTCTTC | CATSRGPPTGAFYNEQFF
TRBJ1-2 | . | . | TRBV3-1/TRBV3-2 | 15 | TGTGCCAGCAGCCCGAGGGAGGGCTTCACCGGGGGCTACACCTTC | CASSPREGFTGGYTF
TRBJ2-7 | TRBD2 | . | TRBV5-1 | 15 | TGCGCCAGCAGTCCCCCCGGGGGGGCGTCCTACGAGCAGTACTTC | CASSPPGGASYEQYF
TRBJ1-1 | . | . | TRBV4-1 | 14 | TGCGCCAGCAGCCAAGAGCTAGGAACCACTGAAGCTTTCTTT | CASSQELGTTEAFF
TRBJ2-3 | TRBD1 | . | TRBV30 | 14 | TGTGCCTGGAGTCTTAGACAGGGGGCAGATACGCAGTATTTT | CAWSLRQGADTQYF
TRBJ1-2 | . | . | TRBV3-1/TRBV3-2 | 17 | TGTGCCAGCAGCCACCGTGAAGTCAGGGCGAGGTTTGGTGGCTACACCTTC | CASSHREVRARFGGYTF
TRBJ1-6 | . | . | TRBV23-1 | 15 | TGCGCCAGCAGTCAGGAGGTCTCCTATAATTCACCCCTCCACTTT | CASSQEVSYNSPLHF
TRBJ1-2 | . | once | TRBV5-4 | 14 | TGTGCCAGCAGCTTTTCCCCCGCCGGCTATGGCTACACCTTC | CASSFSPAGYGYTF
TRBJ1-1 | . | . | TRBV12-5 | 12 | TGTGCTTCCCAGGGCGTCGGCACTGAAGCTTTCTTT | CASQGVGTEAFF
TRBJ1-1 | . | . | TRBV18 | 13 | TGTGCCAGCTCACCACCCCAGGGGACTGAAGCTTTCTTT | CASSPPQGTEAFF
TRBJ2-5 | TRBD2 | . | TRBV7-9 | 15 | TGTGCCTTTCACGGCGGGGGTGAGACCCAAGAGACCCAGTACTTC | CAFHGGGETQETQYF
TRBJ1-5 | TRBD1 | . | TRBV2 | 17 | TGTGCCAGCAGTTGGACAGGGAGGGGGTCTGGCAATCAGCCCCAGCATTTT | CASSWTGRGSGNQPQHF
TRBJ1-1 | . | . | TRBV6-2/TRBV6-3 | 14 | TGTGCCAGCAGTTATTATGCAGGGGACACTGAAGCTTTCTTT | CASSYYAGDTEAFF
TRBJ2-3 | . | . | TRBV5-1 | 17 | TGCGCCAGCAGCTTGGCCGGACACGCTACTAGCACAGATACGCAGTATTTT | CASSLAGHATSTDTQYF
TRBJ2-5 | . | . | TRBV2 | 13 | TGTGCCAGCAAAAAGAACCCTGGCGAGACCCAGTACTTC | CASKKNPGETQYF